The sequence of this T cell receptor (beta chain) was determined in a study of response to subunit inactivated influenza vaccine. Study-level results: Every seasonal influenza vaccination brings in few new T cells, the authors suggested.

This clonotype was counted only a few times. Antigen specificity is unknown. This CDR3 contains 14 residues. Germline V gene lookup returns CDR1 SNHLY and CDR2 FYNNEI. Via MiXCR, TCRdb re-called the RT-PCR reads, giving one row per CDR3 protein. The data show 500,000 or so distinct CDR3 sequences, 10% to 11% seen once. Here the sequenced sample was PBMCs from blood, taken 45 days after vaccination. The chain recombines TRBV2 with TRBJ2-7; 11 nucleotides line up with TRBD2. This sequence was found in a man aged 45-65 years who received an inactivated influenza vaccine. This chain's CDR3 is CATSGTYQGDEQYF. Written as DNA, the CDR3 is TGTGCGACTAGCGGGACGTACCAGGGCGACGAGCAGTACTTC.